This T cell receptor beta chain is from a study of shared clonotypes between healthy human individuals. Produced via immunoSEQ multiplex PCR; TCRdb's table is partial and in-frame only. There are 850,000 to 1,200,000 clones in the sample; 70% to 80% occur only once, and about 1.5% lies in the top ten. From germline, CDR1 is SGHTA and CDR2 FQGNSA. The V and J ends lost 5 bases and 7 bases respectively, with 17 bases between them. The CDR3 runs to 14 residues. This clone occurred many times. The J gene is TRBJ1-2, the V gene TRBV7-2; tentative D call: TRBD1 (5 bases). Sequenced sample: memory CD4+ T cells sorted from blood. Regarding subset: CD45RA-negative fraction. This receptor was taken from a man between 18 and 29 years old in good health. The CDR3 sequence is CASSLGGLLGGYTF. In DNA form, the CDR3 reads TGTGCCAGCAGCCTCGGGGGTCTCCTCGGTGGCTACACCTTC.